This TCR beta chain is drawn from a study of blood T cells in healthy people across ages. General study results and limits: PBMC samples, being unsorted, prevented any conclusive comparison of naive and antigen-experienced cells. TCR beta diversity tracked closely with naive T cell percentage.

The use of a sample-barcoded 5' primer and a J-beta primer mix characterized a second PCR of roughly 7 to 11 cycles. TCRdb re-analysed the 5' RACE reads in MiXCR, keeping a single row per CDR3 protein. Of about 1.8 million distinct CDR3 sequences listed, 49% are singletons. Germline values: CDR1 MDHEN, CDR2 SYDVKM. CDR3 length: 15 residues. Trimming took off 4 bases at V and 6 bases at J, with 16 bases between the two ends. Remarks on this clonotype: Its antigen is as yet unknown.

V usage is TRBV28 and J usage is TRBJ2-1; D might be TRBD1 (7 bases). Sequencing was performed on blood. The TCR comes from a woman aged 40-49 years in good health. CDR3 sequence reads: CASSSRGTLVNEQFF. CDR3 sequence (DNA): TGTGCCAGCAGTTCCAGGGGGACTCTTGTCAATGAGCAGTTCTTC.